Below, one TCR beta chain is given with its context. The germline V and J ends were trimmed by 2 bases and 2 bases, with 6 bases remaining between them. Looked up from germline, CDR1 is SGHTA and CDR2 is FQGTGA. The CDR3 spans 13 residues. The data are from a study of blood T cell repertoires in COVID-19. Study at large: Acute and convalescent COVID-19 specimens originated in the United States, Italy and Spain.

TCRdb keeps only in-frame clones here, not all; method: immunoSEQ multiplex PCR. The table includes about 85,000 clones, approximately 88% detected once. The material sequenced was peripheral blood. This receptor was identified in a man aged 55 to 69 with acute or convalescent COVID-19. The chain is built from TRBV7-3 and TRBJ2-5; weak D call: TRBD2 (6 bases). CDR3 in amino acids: CASSLGTQETQYF. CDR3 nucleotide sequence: TGTGCCAGCAGCTTAGGGACTCAAGAGACCCAGTACTTC.